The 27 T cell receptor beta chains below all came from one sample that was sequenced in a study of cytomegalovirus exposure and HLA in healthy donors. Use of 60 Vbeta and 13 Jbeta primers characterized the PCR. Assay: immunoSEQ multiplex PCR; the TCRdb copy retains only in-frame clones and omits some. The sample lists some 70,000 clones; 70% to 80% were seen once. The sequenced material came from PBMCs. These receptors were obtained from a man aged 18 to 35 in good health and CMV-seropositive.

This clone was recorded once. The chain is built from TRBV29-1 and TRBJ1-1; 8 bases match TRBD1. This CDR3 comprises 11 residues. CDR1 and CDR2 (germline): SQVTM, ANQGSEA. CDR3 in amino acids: CRPTGGTEAFF. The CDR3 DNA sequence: TGCAGACCTACAGGGGGCACTGAAGCTTTCTTT.

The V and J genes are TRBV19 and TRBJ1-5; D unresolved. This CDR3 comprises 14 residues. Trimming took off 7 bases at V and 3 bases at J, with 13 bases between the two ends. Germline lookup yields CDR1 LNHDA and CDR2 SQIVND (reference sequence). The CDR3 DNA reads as TGTGCCAGTAACCCGAGGAGGGTCAATCAGCCCCAGCATTTT. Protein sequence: CASNPRRVNQPQHF.

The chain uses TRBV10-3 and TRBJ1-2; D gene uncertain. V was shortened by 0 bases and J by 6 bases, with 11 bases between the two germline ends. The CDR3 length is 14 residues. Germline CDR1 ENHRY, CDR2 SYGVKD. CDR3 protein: CAISESQQSNGYTF. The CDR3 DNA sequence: TGTGCCATCAGTGAGTCCCAACAGTCCAATGGCTACACCTTC.

Here the CDR3 DNA reads TGTGCCAGCAGTGACCCCCTCAGGCGCGAGCAGTACTTC. It encodes CASSDPLRREQYF. This rearrangement joins TRBV25-1 to TRBJ2-7; D gene ambiguous. CDR1 and CDR2 (germline): MGHDK, SYGVNS. Trimming shortened V by 3 bases and J by 6 bases, and 12 bases separated the two germline ends. The CDR3 is made up of 13 amino acids.

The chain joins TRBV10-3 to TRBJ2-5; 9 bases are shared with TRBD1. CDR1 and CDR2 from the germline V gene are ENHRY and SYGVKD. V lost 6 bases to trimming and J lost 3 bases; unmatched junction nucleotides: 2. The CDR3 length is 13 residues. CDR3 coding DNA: TGTGCCATCAGGCGGACAGGGGAAGAGACCCAGTACTTC. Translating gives CAIRRTGEETQYF.

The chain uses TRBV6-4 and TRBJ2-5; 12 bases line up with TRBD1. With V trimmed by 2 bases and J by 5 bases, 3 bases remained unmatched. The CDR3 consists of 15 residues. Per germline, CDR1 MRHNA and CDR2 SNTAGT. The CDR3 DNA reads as TGTGCCAGCAGTGACGGGACAGGGGGCTTTGAGACCCAGTACTTC. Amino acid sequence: CASSDGTGGFETQYF.

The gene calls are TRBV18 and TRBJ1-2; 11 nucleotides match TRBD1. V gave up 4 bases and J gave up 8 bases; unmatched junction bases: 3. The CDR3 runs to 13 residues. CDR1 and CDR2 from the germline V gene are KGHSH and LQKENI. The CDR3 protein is CASSRGQGEGYTF. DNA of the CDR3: TGTGCCAGCTCACGGGGACAGGGGGAAGGCTACACCTTC.

The chain's CDR3 is CASSLGPTKADTQYF. The CDR3 region has the DNA TGTGCCAGCAGCTTAGGTCCGACAAAGGCAGATACGCAGTATTTT. The genes are TRBV11-2 and TRBJ2-3; D gene ambiguous. From germline, CDR1 is SGHAT and CDR2 FQNNGV. V lost 1 base and J 4 bases, leaving 12 bases between the germline ends. This CDR3 contains 15 residues. Full variable domain (rest looked up from reference TRBV11-2 and TRBJ2-3): EAGVAQSPRYKIIEKRQSVAFWCNPISGHATLYWYQQILGQGPKLLIQFQNNGVVDDSQLPKDRFSAERLKGVDSTLKIQPAKLEDSAVYLCASSLGPTKADTQYFGPGTRLTVL.

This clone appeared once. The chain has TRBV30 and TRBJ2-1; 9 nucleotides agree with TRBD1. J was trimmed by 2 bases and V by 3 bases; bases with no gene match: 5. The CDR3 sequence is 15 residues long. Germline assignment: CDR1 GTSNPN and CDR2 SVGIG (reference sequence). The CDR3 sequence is CAWRTRQGAYNEQFF. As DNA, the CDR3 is TGTGCCTGGAGGACCCGACAGGGGGCCTACAATGAGCAGTTCTTC.

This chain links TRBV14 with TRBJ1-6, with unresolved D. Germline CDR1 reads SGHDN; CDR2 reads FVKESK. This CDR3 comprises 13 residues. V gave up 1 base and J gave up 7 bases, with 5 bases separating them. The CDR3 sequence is CASSQAGNSPLHF. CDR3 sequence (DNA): TGTGCCAGCAGCCAAGCGGGAAATTCACCCCTCCACTTT.

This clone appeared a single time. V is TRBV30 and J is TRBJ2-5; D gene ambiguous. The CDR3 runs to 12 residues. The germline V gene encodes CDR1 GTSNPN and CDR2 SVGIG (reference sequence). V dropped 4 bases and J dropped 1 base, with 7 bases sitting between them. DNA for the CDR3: TGTGCCTGGAATATATTCCAAGAGACCCAGTACTTC. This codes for CAWNIFQETQYF.

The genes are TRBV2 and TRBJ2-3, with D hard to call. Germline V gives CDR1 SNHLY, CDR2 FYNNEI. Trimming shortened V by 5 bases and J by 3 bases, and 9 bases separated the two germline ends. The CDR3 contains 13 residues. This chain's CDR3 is CASSSGITDTQYF. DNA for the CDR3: TGTGCCAGCAGTTCAGGCATTACAGATACGCAGTATTTT.

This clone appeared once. The CDR3 spells CASTRMDRGTDTQYF. The CDR3 DNA reads TGTGCCAGCACAAGAATGGACAGGGGCACAGATACGCAGTATTTT. This chain uses TRBV7-2 with TRBJ2-3; TRBD1 agrees at 8 bases. The CDR3 length is 15 residues. CDR1 is SGHTA, CDR2 FQGNSA, per germline. The trim removed 7 bases at V and 1 base at J, leaving 7 bases unmatched.

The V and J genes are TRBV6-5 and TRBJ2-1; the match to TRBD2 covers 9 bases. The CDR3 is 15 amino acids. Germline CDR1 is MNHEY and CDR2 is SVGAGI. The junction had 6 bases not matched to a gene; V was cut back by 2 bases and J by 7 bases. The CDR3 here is CASSYPGLAGNEQFF. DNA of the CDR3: TGTGCCAGCAGTTACCCGGGACTAGCTGGGAATGAGCAGTTCTTC.

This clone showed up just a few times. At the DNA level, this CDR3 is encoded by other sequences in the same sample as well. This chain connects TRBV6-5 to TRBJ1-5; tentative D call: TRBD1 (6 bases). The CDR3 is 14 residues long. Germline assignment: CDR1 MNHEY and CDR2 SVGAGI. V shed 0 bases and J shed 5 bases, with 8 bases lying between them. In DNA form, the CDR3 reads TGTGCCAGCAGTTACTCGGGGGGGCATCAGCCCCAGCATTTT. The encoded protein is CASSYSGGHQPQHF.

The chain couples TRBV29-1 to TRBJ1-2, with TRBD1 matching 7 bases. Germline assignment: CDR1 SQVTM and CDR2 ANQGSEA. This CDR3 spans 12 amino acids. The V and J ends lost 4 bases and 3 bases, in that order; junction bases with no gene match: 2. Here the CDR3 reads CSVGTGDYGYTF. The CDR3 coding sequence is TGCAGCGTTGGCACAGGGGACTATGGCTACACCTTC.

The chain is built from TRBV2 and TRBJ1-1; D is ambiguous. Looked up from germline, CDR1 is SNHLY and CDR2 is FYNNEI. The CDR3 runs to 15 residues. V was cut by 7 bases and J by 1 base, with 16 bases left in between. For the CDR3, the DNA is TGTGCCAGCACTCGAGGCACGGGGTCGAACACTGAAGCTTTCTTT. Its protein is CASTRGTGSNTEAFF.

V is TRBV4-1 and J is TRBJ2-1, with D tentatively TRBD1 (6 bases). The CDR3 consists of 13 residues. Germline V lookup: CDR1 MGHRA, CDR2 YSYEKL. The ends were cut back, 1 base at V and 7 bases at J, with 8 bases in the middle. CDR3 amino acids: CASSQVRGNEQFF. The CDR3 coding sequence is TGCGCCAGCAGCCAAGTGAGGGGGAATGAGCAGTTCTTC.

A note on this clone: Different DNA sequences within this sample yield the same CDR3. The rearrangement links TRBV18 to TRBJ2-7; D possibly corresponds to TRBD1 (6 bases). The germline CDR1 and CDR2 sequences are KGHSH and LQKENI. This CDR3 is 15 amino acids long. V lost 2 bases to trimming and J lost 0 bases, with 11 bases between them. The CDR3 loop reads CASSPGTGSSYEQYF. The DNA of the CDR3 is TGTGCCAGCTCACCAGGAACAGGGAGCTCCTACGAGCAGTACTTC.

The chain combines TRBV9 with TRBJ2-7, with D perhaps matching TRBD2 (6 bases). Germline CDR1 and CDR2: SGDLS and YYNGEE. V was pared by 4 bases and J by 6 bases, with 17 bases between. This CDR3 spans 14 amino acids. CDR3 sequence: CASSPAGRQTEQYF. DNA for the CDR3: TGTGCCAGCAGCCCTGCGGGACGGCAGACCGAGCAGTACTTC.

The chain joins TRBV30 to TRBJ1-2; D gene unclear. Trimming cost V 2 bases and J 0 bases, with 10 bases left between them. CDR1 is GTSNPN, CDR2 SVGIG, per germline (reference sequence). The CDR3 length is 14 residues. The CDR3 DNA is TGTGCCTGGAGTCGGCAGGCCTCTAACTATGGCTACACCTTC. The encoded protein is CAWSRQASNYGYTF.

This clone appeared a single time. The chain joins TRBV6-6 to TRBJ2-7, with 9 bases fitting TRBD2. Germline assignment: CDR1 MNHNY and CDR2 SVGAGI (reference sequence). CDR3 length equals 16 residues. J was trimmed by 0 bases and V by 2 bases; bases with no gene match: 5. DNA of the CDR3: TGTGCCAGCAGTTACCGCGGGGGGGAAAGCTCCTACGAGCAGTACTTC. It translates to CASSYRGGESSYEQYF.

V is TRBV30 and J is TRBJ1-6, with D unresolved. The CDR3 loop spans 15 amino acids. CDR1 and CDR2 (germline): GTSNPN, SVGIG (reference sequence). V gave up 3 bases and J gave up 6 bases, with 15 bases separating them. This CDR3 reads CAWRRDYAGNSPLHF. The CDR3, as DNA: TGTGCCTGGAGGAGAGACTATGCCGGTAATTCACCCCTCCACTTT.

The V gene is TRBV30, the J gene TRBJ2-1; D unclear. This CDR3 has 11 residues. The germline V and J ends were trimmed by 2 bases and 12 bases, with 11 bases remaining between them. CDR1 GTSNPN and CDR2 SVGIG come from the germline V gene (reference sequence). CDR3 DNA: TGTGCCTGGAGTCCGGGTGTTGGGCAGTTCTTC. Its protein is CAWSPGVGQFF.

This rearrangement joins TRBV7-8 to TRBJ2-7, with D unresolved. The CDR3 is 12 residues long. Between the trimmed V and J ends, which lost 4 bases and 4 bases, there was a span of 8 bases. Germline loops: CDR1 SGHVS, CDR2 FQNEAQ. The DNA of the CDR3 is TGTGCCAGCAGCTCTCCCGGGTACGAGCAGTACTTC. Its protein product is CASSSPGYEQYF.

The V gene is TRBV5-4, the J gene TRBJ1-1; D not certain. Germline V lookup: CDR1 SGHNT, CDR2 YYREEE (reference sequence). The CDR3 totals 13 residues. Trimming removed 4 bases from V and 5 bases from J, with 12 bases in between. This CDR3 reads CASSQDRGTEAFF. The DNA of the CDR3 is TGTGCCAGCAGCCAAGACCGGGGAACTGAAGCTTTCTTT.

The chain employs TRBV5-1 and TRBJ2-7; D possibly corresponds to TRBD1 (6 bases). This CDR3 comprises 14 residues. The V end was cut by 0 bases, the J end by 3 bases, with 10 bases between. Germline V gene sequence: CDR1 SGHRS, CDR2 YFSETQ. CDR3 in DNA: TGCGCCAGCAGCTTGGTGCAGGGGAACTACGAGCAGTACTTC. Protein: CASSLVQGNYEQYF.